This TCR beta chain was identified during a study of cytomegalovirus exposure and HLA in healthy donors. Across the whole study: From donors who were HLA-typed, an early data release held 75 million to 85 million unique TCRs. General observations from the study: Several top significant clusters appeared, in a later analysis, to be linked to common viral pathogens. TRBV6-2, TRBV6-3 and other indistinguishable V segments were excluded.

Germline V gene lookup returns CDR1 MNHNS and CDR2 SASEGT. This CDR3 region has 17 residues. The V and J ends lost 2 bases and 3 bases, in that order; junction bases with no gene match: 9. The PCR was carried out with 60 Vbeta primers and 13 Jbeta primers. Method: immunoSEQ multiplex PCR; TCRdb's copy keeps in-frame clones and lacks some. The data show 170,000 or so clones, about four fifths seen once. In its sample, this clone was seen once. Its antigen is as yet unknown. The receptor's source is a man aged 30-40 years in good health and CMV-seropositive. The sequencing sample was made of PBMCs. V gene TRBV6-1 combines with J gene TRBJ2-1; TRBD1 matches at 8 bases. This CDR3 is CASSELFRDRSYNEQFF. The CDR3 DNA is TGTGCCAGCAGTGAACTCTTCCGGGACAGGAGCTACAATGAGCAGTTCTTC.